Described below is a single T cell receptor beta chain sequence and its context. Antigen unknown. All patients were untreated before thyroid surgery. These data originate in a study of metastatic and nonmetastatic thyroid tumors. Study-wide context: Patients with malignant and benign thyroid disease provided blood and tumor or nodule tissue, whose repertoires were compared. Study findings and constraints: Reported TCR beta diversity, measured in blood and tumor, was significantly higher for malignant thyroid tumors than for benign nodules.

TCRdb called clones again from the PCR reads with MiXCR. The data contain approximately 7,900 clones, about 25% of them singletons. V lost 5 bases to trimming and J lost 1 base, with 11 bases between them. The CDR3 has 14 amino acids. CDR1 and CDR2 (germline): SGHAT, FQNNGV. The rearrangement uses TRBV11-2 and TRBJ1-1; D gene ambiguous. This TCR was recovered from a female donor with papillary thyroid cancer or a benign thyroid nodule (not recorded which). Some clones in this sample may be carry-over from other donors' samples. The source material was adjacent normal tissue. Written as DNA, the CDR3 is TGTGCCAGCAGCCCCCGGACGGCGAACACTGAAGCTTTCTTT. This codes for CASSPRTANTEAFF.